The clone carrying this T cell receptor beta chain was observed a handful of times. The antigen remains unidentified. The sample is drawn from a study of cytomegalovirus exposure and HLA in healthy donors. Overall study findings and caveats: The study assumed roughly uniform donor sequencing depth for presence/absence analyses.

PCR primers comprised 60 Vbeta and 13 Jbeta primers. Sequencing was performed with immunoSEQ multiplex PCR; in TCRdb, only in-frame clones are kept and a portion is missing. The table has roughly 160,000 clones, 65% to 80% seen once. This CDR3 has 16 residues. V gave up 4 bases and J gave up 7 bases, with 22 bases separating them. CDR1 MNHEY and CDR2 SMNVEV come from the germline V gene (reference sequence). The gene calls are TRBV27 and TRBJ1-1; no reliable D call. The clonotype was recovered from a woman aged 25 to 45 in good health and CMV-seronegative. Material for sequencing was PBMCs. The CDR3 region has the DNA TGTGCCAGCAGTTCCACCCAAATGGCAGTTGTAAGTGAAGCTTTCTTT. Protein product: CASSSTQMAVVSEAFF.